Shown below are 21 T cell receptor beta chains from a single sample sequenced in a study of blood T cell repertoires in COVID-19. The assay was immunoSEQ multiplex PCR, and TCRdb's table has in-frame clones only and misses some. The data hold over 50,000 clones, with over 75% observed a single time. The sample comprised peripheral blood. The origin of the receptors is a human donor in a cohort sampled during active COVID-19.

The chain is built from TRBV6-5 and TRBJ1-2; TRBD1 might be the D (6 bases). CDR3 length: 13 residues. The germline CDR1 and CDR2 sequences are MNHEY and SVGAGI. V was clipped by 6 bases and J by 0 bases, with 8 bases between them. The CDR3 protein is CASRTGSNYGYTF. For the CDR3, the DNA is TGTGCCAGCAGAACAGGGTCTAACTATGGCTACACCTTC.

This clone occurred once. J is TRBJ2-3 and V is TRBV15; D ambiguous. In germline, CDR1 is LNHNV, CDR2 YYDKDF (reference sequence). The length of the CDR3 is 13 residues. V was trimmed by 6 bases and J by 2 bases, leaving 9 bases between them. Here the CDR3 reads CATRLPPTDTQYF. The CDR3 DNA is TGTGCCACCAGGCTACCACCCACAGATACGCAGTATTTT.

This chain joins TRBV9 and TRBJ2-2; D may be TRBD2 (5 bases). V was pared by 4 bases and J by 5 bases, with 9 bases between. The CDR3 has 13 amino acids. Germline V CDR1 and CDR2: SGDLS, YYNGEE. Written as DNA, the CDR3 is TGTGCCAGCAGCCCTCGGAGGACCGGGGAGCTGTTTTTT. Encoded protein: CASSPRRTGELFF.

This clone was detected once. This chain links TRBV7-8 with TRBJ2-5; 12 nucleotides line up with TRBD2. CDR3 length: 18 residues. V was pared by 0 bases and J by 6 bases, with 11 bases of the junction left unmatched. Germline loops: CDR1 SGHVS, CDR2 FQNEAQ. Here the CDR3 reads CASSLAPRASGRGKTQYF. The CDR3, as DNA: TGTGCCAGCAGCTTAGCTCCCCGGGCTAGCGGGAGGGGGAAGACCCAGTACTTC.

A word on this clone: Other DNA sequences from this sample encode an identical CDR3 as well. The chain joins TRBV11-2 to TRBJ1-2, with TRBD1 as a possible D gene (5 bases). The V end was cut by 1 base, the J end by 7 bases, with 10 bases between. CDR3 length: 13 amino acids. Germline CDR1 reads SGHAT; CDR2 reads FQNNGV. The CDR3 bases are TGTGCCAGCAGCTTAGCGGCCGGGGGTGGCTACACCTTC. It encodes CASSLAAGGGYTF.

This clone has just one count. The J gene is TRBJ2-7, the V gene TRBV18; D is unclear. V lost 3 bases and J lost 2, with 11 bases in between. Germline V gene data show CDR1 as KGHSH and CDR2 as LQKENI. The CDR3 spans 14 residues. CDR3 sequence: CASSPWQATYEQYF. CDR3 in DNA: TGTGCCAGCTCACCGTGGCAGGCCACCTACGAGCAGTACTTC.

The CDR3 loop is CASSPRVVETEAFF. For the CDR3, the DNA is TGCGCCAGCAGCCCGAGGGTCGTAGAAACTGAAGCTTTCTTT. V gene TRBV5-1 combines with J gene TRBJ1-1; D remains unclear. Germline values: CDR1 SGHRS, CDR2 YFSETQ. The V and J ends lost 4 bases and 5 bases respectively, with 15 bases between them. CDR3 size: 14 residues.

This chain uses TRBV28 with TRBJ2-2, with TRBD2 matching 7 bases. V shed 5 bases, J shed 4 bases, and the junction held 7 bases outside the gene matches. The CDR3 covers 15 residues. CDR1 is MDHEN, CDR2 SYDVKM, per germline. The DNA of the CDR3 is TGTGCCAGCAGTGGGCGGGAGCGCCTCACCGGGGAGCTGTTTTTT. Its translation is CASSGRERLTGELFF.

The chain is built from TRBV10-3 and TRBJ2-3; no definite D call. The CDR3 totals 16 residues. Per the germline V gene, CDR1 is ENHRY and CDR2 is SYGVKD. Trimming stripped 2 bases from V and 2 bases from J, with 14 bases between. The CDR3 protein is CAISEITETLTDTQYF. In nucleotides, the CDR3 is TGTGCCATCAGTGAGATCACGGAGACCCTCACAGATACGCAGTATTTT.

The chain couples TRBV24-1 to TRBJ1-3; D is ambiguous. The CDR3 totals 15 residues. From germline, CDR1 is KGHDR and CDR2 SFDVKD. V shed 0 bases and J shed 0 bases, with 5 bases lying between them. The CDR3 nucleotides read TGTGCCACCAGTGATTTGCGGTTCTCTGGAAACACCATATATTTT. Its protein product is CATSDLRFSGNTIYF.

The rearrangement uses TRBV15 and TRBJ2-1, with D perhaps TRBD2 (6 bases). Germline loops: CDR1 LNHNV, CDR2 YYDKDF (reference sequence). This CDR3 is built from 16 residues. Trimming stripped 5 bases from V and 3 bases from J, with 17 bases between. In DNA, the CDR3 is TGTGCCACCAGCGGCCGGACGGGAGAGGGCTACAATGAGCAGTTCTTC. Protein sequence: CATSGRTGEGYNEQFF.

The chain recombines TRBV28 with TRBJ1-3, with D unresolved. V lost 1 base and J 4 bases, leaving 8 bases between the germline ends. The CDR3 runs 14 residues. Germline CDR1 reads MDHEN; CDR2 reads SYDVKM. The CDR3 DNA is TGTGCCAGCAGTTTATCCCCCCCGGGAAACACCATATATTTT. This sequence encodes CASSLSPPGNTIYF.

J is TRBJ1-2 and V is TRBV7-2; D may be TRBD1 (6 bases). The V gene's germline CDR1 is SGHTA and CDR2 FQGNSA. CDR3 size: 15 residues. The germline V and J ends were trimmed by 5 bases and 3 bases, with 16 bases remaining between them. CDR3: CASSPTLGGDYGYTF. CDR3 nucleotides: TGTGCCAGCAGCCCCACCCTTGGGGGCGACTATGGCTACACCTTC.

The chain combines TRBV5-1 with TRBJ1-2; no firm D call. Trimming cost V 0 bases and J 4 bases, with 7 bases left between them. Germline CDR1 SGHRS, CDR2 YFSETQ. The length of the CDR3 is 13 residues. This chain's CDR3 is CASSLDQFYGYTF. The CDR3 bases are TGCGCCAGCAGCTTGGATCAGTTCTATGGCTACACCTTC.

The gene calls are TRBV5-4 and TRBJ2-2; 9 bases agree with TRBD1. The J segment lost 6 bases and the V segment lost 4 bases, leaving 16 bases of the junction unmatched. This CDR3 is built from 18 residues. The germline V gene has CDR1 SGHNT and CDR2 YYREEE (reference sequence). In nucleotides, the CDR3 is TGTGCCAGCAGCCTGGGGACAGGGACCCTGTATGGAGCCGGGGAGCTGTTTTTT. It encodes CASSLGTGTLYGAGELFF.

The chain couples TRBV15 to TRBJ1-2, with 7 bases fitting TRBD1. The germline CDR1 and CDR2 sequences are LNHNV and YYDKDF (reference sequence). The CDR3 is 16 amino acids. Trimming cost V 5 bases and J 4 bases; bases outside gene matches: 13. CDR3 nucleotides: TGTGCCACCAGCGACCGAAGGACAGGAAATAGCTATGGCTACACCTTC. Translation: CATSDRRTGNSYGYTF.

The chain uses TRBV5-4 and TRBJ2-5, with 9 bases matching TRBD1. The CDR3 consists of 15 residues. V was pared by 4 bases and J by 4 bases, with 8 bases of the junction left unmatched. Germline CDR1 SGHNT, CDR2 YYREEE (reference sequence). DNA for the CDR3: TGTGCCAGCAGCCCAGGACAGGGGAGGCCAGAGACCCAGTACTTC. This gives the protein CASSPGQGRPETQYF. Variable domain in full (rest from reference TRBV5-4 and TRBJ2-5): ETGVTQSPTHLIKTRGQQVTLRCSSQSGHNTVSWYQQALGQGPQFIFQYYREEENGRGNFPPRFSGLQFPNYSSELNVNALELDDSALYLCASSPGQGRPETQYFGPGTRLLVL.

The chain carries TRBV4-1 and TRBJ2-1; maybe TRBD2 (6 bases). The germline CDR1 and CDR2 sequences are MGHRA and YSYEKL. V lost 0 bases and J lost 4, with 13 bases in between. The CDR3 has 16 residues. The CDR3 coding sequence is TGCGCCAGCAGCCAAGATTCTAGCGCCGTATACAATGAGCAGTTCTTC. Translating gives CASSQDSSAVYNEQFF.

The chain employs TRBV10-3 and TRBJ1-5, with D possibly matching TRBD1 (6 bases). Trimming shortened V by 10 bases and J by 5 bases, and 15 bases separated the two germline ends. The CDR3 has 13 residues. The germline gives CDR1 ENHRY, CDR2 SYGVKD. In DNA, the CDR3 is TGTGCCACCCGGCAGGGGATCGATCAGCCCCAGCATTTT. Its protein is CATRQGIDQPQHF.

This chain links TRBV9 with TRBJ2-3, with TRBD2 identical over 11 bases. There are 16 residues in the CDR3. V gave up 0 bases and J gave up 4 bases; unmatched junction bases: 4. Germline V gene data show CDR1 as SGDLS and CDR2 as YYNGEE. The CDR3 spells CASSVGTSGSADTQYF. The CDR3 nucleotides are TGTGCCAGCAGCGTAGGAACTAGCGGGAGTGCAGATACGCAGTATTTT.

This chain uses TRBV10-3 with TRBJ2-1, with 8 bases lining up with TRBD1. This CDR3 is 13 amino acids long. The junction had 1 base not matched to a gene; V was cut back by 9 bases and J by 0 bases. Germline lookup yields CDR1 ENHRY and CDR2 SYGVKD. The CDR3 spells CAIQGDSYNEQFF. DNA of the CDR3: TGTGCCATACAGGGGGACTCCTACAATGAGCAGTTCTTC.